The clone carrying this T cell receptor (beta chain) was picked up a small number of times. Its antigen is still unknown. The CDR3 runs 13 residues. Germline loops: CDR1 SGHTA, CDR2 FQGNSA. The ends were cut back, 4 bases at V and 7 bases at J, with 12 bases in the middle. The sample is drawn from a study of response to subunit inactivated influenza vaccine. General study findings and limits: Authors suggested each seasonal influenza vaccination recruits few new T cells.

TCRdb reprocessed the RT-PCR reads via MiXCR and lists one record per CDR3 protein. Of around 760,000 distinct CDR3 sequences in the sample, roughly 14% were seen once. The chain employs TRBV7-2 and TRBJ2-3; possibly TRBD1 for D (6 bases). The source was PBMCs from blood, collected roughly 2 weeks before vaccination. This sequence was found in a man aged 45 to 65 who received an inactivated influenza vaccine. CDR3 residues: CASSSVGQNTQYF. The CDR3 DNA is TGTGCCAGCAGCTCAGTCGGACAGAATACGCAGTATTTT.